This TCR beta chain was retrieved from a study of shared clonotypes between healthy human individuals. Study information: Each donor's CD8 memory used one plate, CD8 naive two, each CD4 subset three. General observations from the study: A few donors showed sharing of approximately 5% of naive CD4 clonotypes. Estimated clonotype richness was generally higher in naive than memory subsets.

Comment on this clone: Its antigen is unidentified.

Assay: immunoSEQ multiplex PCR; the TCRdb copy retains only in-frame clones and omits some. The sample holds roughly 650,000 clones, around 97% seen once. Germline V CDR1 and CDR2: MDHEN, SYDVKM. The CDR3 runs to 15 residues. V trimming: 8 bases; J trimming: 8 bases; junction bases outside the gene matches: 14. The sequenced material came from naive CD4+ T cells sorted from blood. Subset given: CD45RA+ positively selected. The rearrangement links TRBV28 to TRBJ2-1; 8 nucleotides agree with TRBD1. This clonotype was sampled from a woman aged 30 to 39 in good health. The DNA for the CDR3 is TGTGCCAGCCGTATCAGGACAGGGCCTATGGATGAGCAGTTCTTC. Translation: CASRIRTGPMDEQFF.